The present T cell receptor (beta chain) was sequenced within a study of blood T cell repertoires in COVID-19. Each exposed participant met a COVID-19 case in the 2 weeks preceding study entry. The CDR3 has 16 amino acids. The germline V gene has CDR1 MNHNS and CDR2 SASEGT. The V and J ends lost 2 bases and 0 bases respectively, with 8 bases between them. Sequenced by immunoSEQ multiplex PCR; TCRdb stores in-frame clones only, minus some. Of around 320,000 clones in the sample, about nine tenths were seen once. This sequence originates from a woman aged 45 to 65 who had been exposed to COVID-19. This chain joins TRBV6-1 and TRBJ1-6; D is undetermined. Input material: PBMCs or T cells enriched from blood (not recorded which). CDR3 sequence (DNA): TGTGCCAGCAGTGAAAGTACGAGCTCCTATAATTCACCCCTCCACTTT. This gives the protein CASSESTSSYNSPLHF.